This TCR beta chain emerged from a study of CD8 T cells in ankylosing spondylitis. Each TCR beta library was made by quantitative 5'-RACE that incorporated molecular barcodes. TCRdb reprocessed the 5' RACE reads via MiXCR and lists one record per CDR3 protein. In the table there are approximately 260,000 distinct CDR3 sequences, roughly 8.6% of which are singletons. Overall study results and limits: Disease-associated clonotypes exhibited CD8+ identity and were relatively infrequent in peripheral blood. Among TCR beta sequences, a motif of several highly homologous variants appeared characteristic of ankylosing spondylitis blood.

This clonotype was observed many times. Its antigen remains unidentified. This CDR3 has 12 amino acids. V shed 5 bases and J shed 4 bases, with 12 bases lying between them. Per the germline V gene, CDR1 is DFQATT and CDR2 is SNEGSKA (reference sequence). The sequencing input was blood, either unsorted or a sorted T cell fraction (not recorded which). The chain links TRBV20-1 to TRBJ2-7, with D perhaps TRBD2 (5 bases). The receptor's source is a male donor with ankylosing spondylitis or in good health (not recorded which). The CDR3 is CSARDSRYEQYF. The CDR3, as DNA: TGCAGTGCTCGGGATTCCAGGTACGAGCAGTACTTC.